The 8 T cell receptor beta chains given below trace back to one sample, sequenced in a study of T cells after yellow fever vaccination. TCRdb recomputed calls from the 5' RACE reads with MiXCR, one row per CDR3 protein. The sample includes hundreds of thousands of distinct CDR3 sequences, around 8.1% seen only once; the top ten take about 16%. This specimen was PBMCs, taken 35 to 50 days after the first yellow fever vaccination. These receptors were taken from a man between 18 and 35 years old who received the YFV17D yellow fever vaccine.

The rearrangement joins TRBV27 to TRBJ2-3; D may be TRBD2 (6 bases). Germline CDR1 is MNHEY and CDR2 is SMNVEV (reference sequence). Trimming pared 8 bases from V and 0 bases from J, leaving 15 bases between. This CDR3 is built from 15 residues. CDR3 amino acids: CASWPEGTSTDTQYF. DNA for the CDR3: TGTGCCAGCTGGCCAGAGGGGACTAGCACAGATACGCAGTATTTT.

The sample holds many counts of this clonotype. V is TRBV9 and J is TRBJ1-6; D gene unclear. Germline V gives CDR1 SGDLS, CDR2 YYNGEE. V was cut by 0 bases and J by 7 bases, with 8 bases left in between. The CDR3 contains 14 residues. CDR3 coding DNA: TGTGCCAGCAGCGTAGAGGCGATGAATTCACCCCTCCACTTT. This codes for CASSVEAMNSPLHF.

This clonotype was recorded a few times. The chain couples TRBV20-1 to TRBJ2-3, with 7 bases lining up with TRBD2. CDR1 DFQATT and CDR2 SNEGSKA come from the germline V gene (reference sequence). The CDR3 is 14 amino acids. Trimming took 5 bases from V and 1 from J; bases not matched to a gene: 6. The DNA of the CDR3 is TGCAGTGCTCCAACGGCGGGGGGCACAGATACGCAGTATTTT. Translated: CSAPTAGGTDTQYF.

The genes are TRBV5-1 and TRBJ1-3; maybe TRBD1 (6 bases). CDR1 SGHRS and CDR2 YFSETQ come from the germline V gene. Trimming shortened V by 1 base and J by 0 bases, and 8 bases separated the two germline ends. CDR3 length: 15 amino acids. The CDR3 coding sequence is TGCGCCAGCAGCTTGAGGGACACCTCTGGAAACACCATATATTTT. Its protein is CASSLRDTSGNTIYF.

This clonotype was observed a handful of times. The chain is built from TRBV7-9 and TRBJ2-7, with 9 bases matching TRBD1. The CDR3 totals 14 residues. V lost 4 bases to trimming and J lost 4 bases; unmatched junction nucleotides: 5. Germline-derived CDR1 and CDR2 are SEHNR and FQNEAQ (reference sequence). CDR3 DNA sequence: TGTGCCAGCAGCTGGAGTGACAGGGGGTACGAGCAGTACTTC. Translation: CASSWSDRGYEQYF.

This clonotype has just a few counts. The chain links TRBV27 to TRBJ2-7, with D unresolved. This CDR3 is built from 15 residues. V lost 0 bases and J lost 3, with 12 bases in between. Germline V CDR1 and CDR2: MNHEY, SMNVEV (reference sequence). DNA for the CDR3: TGTGCCAGCAGTTTATCGAGAGTTATGGGCTACGAGCAGTACTTC. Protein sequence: CASSLSRVMGYEQYF.

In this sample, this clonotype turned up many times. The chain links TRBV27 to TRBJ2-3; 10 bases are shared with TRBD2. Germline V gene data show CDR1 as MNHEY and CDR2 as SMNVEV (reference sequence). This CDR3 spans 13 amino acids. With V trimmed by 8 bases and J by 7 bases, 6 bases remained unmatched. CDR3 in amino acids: CASRAGGLYTQYF. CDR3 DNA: TGTGCCAGCCGAGCGGGGGGGCTATATACGCAGTATTTT.

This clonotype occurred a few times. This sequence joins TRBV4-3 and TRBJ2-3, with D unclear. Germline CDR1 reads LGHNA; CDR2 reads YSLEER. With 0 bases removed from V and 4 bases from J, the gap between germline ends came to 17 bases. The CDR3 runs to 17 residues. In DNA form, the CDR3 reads TGCGCCAGCAGCCAAGAAGTCCCGGGCGGATCCGCAGATACGCAGTATTTT. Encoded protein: CASSQEVPGGSADTQYF.